Presented here are 26 T cell receptor beta chains from one specimen sequenced in a study of T-cell reconstitution after alpha-beta-depleted transplantation in children. For TCRbeta, the library was prepared with unique molecular identifiers. MiXCR, applied by TCRdb to the PCR reads, yields one record per CDR3 protein. This sample has approximately 350,000 distinct CDR3 sequences; 10% to 15% occur once, and the top ten carry roughly 4.3%. This specimen was PBMCs, taken from the stem cell graft. The origin of the receptors is a human donor who donated a stem cell graft to a child with Fanconi anemia.

This clonotype was seen many times. The genes are TRBV27 and TRBJ2-2; D gene unclear. The CDR3 spans 15 residues. Germline CDR1 and CDR2: MNHEY and SMNVEV (reference sequence). Trimming cost V 6 bases and J 0 bases, with 11 bases left between them. DNA for the CDR3: TGTGCCAGCAGACGGAGAGAACCGAACACCGGGGAGCTGTTTTTT. Its protein product is CASRRREPNTGELFF.

This clonotype was seen many times. The CDR3 coding sequence is TGCAGTTATCTACCCAGGGGCGCATACTCAGATACGCAGTATTTT. Its translation: CSYLPRGAYSDTQYF. The genes are TRBV20-1 and TRBJ2-3, with D perhaps matching TRBD1 (6 bases). V was shortened by 8 bases and J by 4 bases, with 22 bases between the two germline ends. Germline loops: CDR1 DFQATT, CDR2 SNEGSKA (reference sequence). CDR3 length: 15 residues.

This clonotype turned up a few times. The V call is TRBV11-2, the J call TRBJ2-1, with TRBD2 matching 12 bases. Germline CDR1 and CDR2: SGHAT and FQNNGV. V shed 0 bases, J shed 3 bases, and the junction held 3 bases outside the gene matches. The CDR3 length is 17 residues. The CDR3 sequence: CASSLEATSGGYNEQFF. The CDR3 DNA is TGTGCCAGCAGCTTAGAGGCGACTAGCGGGGGCTACAATGAGCAGTTCTTC.

This clonotype was recorded many times. The V call is TRBV20-1, the J call TRBJ2-5; 7 bases fit TRBD2. Germline assignment: CDR1 DFQATT and CDR2 SNEGSKA (reference sequence). The CDR3 runs 16 residues. V lost 4 bases to trimming and J lost 1 base; unmatched junction nucleotides: 12. The CDR3 loop reads CSATLAGGGIQETQYF. CDR3 nucleotides: TGCAGTGCTACCCTCGCGGGCGGGGGAATCCAAGAGACCCAGTACTTC.

Regarding this clonotype: The junction and the germline gene differ at one end; a read error may be behind it. This chain links TRBV6-5 with TRBJ2-1; 9 nucleotides line up with TRBD1. The CDR3 is 15 amino acids. Germline-derived CDR1 and CDR2 are MNHEY and SVGAGI. In DNA, the CDR3 is TGTGTCAGCAGTTCCACGGGACAGGGTGGCGATGAGCAGTTCTTC. Translated, it gives CVSSSTGQGGDEQFF.

V is TRBV12-3 or TRBV12-4 and J is TRBJ1-1, with D tentatively TRBD1 (5 bases). The CDR3 is 13 residues long. Trimming cost V 6 bases and J 6 bases, with 14 bases left between them. This chain's CDR3 is CASRSTGTSEAFF. CDR3 nucleotides: TGTGCCAGCAGGAGTACCGGGACGTCTGAAGCTTTCTTT.

This clonotype has just a few counts. The germline gene is not matched at one end of the junction; a read error may be the cause. CDR3 residues: CASSEPYQQYF. The CDR3 DNA is TGTGCCAGCAGTGAGCCCTACCAGCAGTACTTC. The V and J genes are TRBV2 and TRBJ2-7; no firm D call. In germline, CDR1 is SNHLY, CDR2 FYNNEI. The CDR3 is 11 amino acids.

This clonotype was counted only a few times. The CDR3 protein is CASSLLAGRALEQFF. In nucleotides, the CDR3 is TGTGCCAGCAGTTTACTAGCGGGGAGGGCTTTGGAGCAGTTCTTC. V and J are TRBV6-2 or TRBV6-3 and TRBJ2-1, with 10 bases fitting TRBD2. The V gene's germline CDR1 is MNHEY and CDR2 SVGEGT. V gave up 4 bases and J gave up 10 bases; unmatched junction bases: 10. The CDR3 loop spans 15 amino acids.

This clonotype was recorded many times. The rearrangement links TRBV20-1 to TRBJ2-3; D unresolved. Germline CDR1 reads DFQATT; CDR2 reads SNEGSKA (reference sequence). The CDR3 loop spans 13 amino acids. With 8 bases removed from V and 2 bases from J, the gap between germline ends came to 14 bases. The CDR3 DNA follows: TGCAGTCCCAAAAGCGACTCCACAGATACGCAGTATTTT. Translating gives CSPKSDSTDTQYF.

The table lists this clonotype with a count of one. The chain uses TRBV4-1 and TRBJ2-2, with 7 bases identical to TRBD1. CDR3 size: 15 residues. V shed 0 bases and J 4 bases; nucleotides not matched to a gene: 2. From germline, CDR1 is MGHRA and CDR2 YSYEKL. The DNA for the CDR3 is TGCGCCAGCAGCCAAGAGAGGGGGCGCACCGGGGAGCTGTTTTTT. Translation gives CASSQERGRTGELFF.

The table lists this clonotype with many counts. The chain joins TRBV7-9 to TRBJ2-5; tentatively, D is TRBD1 (5 bases). The CDR3 is made up of 14 amino acids. Germline lookup yields CDR1 SEHNR and CDR2 FQNEAQ (reference sequence). V was cut by 6 bases and J by 2 bases, with 13 bases left in between. In DNA form, the CDR3 reads TGTGCCAGCAGTTCGATGACAGTTCAAGAGACCCAGTACTTC. This encodes CASSSMTVQETQYF.

The V gene is TRBV5-5, the J gene TRBJ2-3, with 11 bases that match TRBD2. J lost 5 bases, V lost 0 bases, and 11 bases had no gene match. Germline loops: CDR1 SGHKS, CDR2 YYEKEE (reference sequence). The CDR3 length is 18 residues. This CDR3 is CASSLGTSGGLGGDTQYF. As DNA, the CDR3 is TGTGCCAGCAGCTTGGGAACTAGCGGGGGCCTCGGGGGAGATACGCAGTATTTT.

The CDR3 here is CASSVGGGQPQHF. DNA of the CDR3: TGCGCCAGCAGCGTAGGGGGCGGACAGCCCCAGCATTTT. The V gene is TRBV5-1, the J gene TRBJ1-5; 7 bases map to TRBD1. The CDR3 runs to 13 residues. CDR1 is SGHRS and CDR2 is YFSETQ in the germline V gene. V shed 4 bases, J shed 7 bases, and the junction held 5 bases outside the gene matches.

This clonotype was recorded at least ten times. The gene calls are TRBV5-1 and TRBJ2-1; D is uncertain. With 2 bases removed from V and 3 bases from J, the gap between germline ends came to 9 bases. Germline V gene lookup returns CDR1 SGHRS and CDR2 YFSETQ. The CDR3 sequence is 14 residues long. The CDR3 is CASSLGSGYNEQFF. CDR3 sequence (DNA): TGCGCCAGCAGCTTAGGGTCCGGCTACAATGAGCAGTTCTTC.

The chain carries TRBV7-6 and TRBJ2-3, with 7 bases fitting TRBD2. Germline V gene lookup returns CDR1 SGHVS and CDR2 FNYEAQ. The CDR3 contains 14 residues. Trimming took 5 bases from V and 4 from J; bases not matched to a gene: 6. The chain's CDR3 is CASSQAGIADTQYF. The CDR3 coding sequence is TGTGCCAGCAGCCAAGCGGGGATCGCAGATACGCAGTATTTT. The variable domain in full, completed from reference TRBV7-6 and TRBJ2-3, reads GAGVSQSPRYKVTKRGQDVALRCDPISGHVSLYWYRQALGQGPEFLTYFNYEAQQDKSGLPNDRFSAERPEGSISTLTIQRTEQRDSAMYRCASSQAGIADTQYFGPGTRLTVL.

Concerning this clonotype: This may come from a read error, since a much larger clone is one base off. A read error is likely, as this CDR3 ends without the conserved phenylalanine or tryptophan. No DNA is shown, since the ends of the CDR3 on it are uncertain; the CDR3 is the one TCRdb lists. V usage is TRBV9 and J usage is TRBJ1-2; the table names TRBD1, a call not compared with the DNA. CDR1 is SGDLS and CDR2 is YYNGEE in the germline V gene. The CDR3 has 13 amino acids, counting both end residues. This CDR3 reads CASSAGTGGFDTY.

This clonotype was observed a single time. One end of the junction is discordant with germline, which a read error may explain. The rearrangement links TRBV27 to TRBJ2-7, with 8 nucleotides matching TRBD2. Germline assignment: CDR1 MNHEY and CDR2 SMNVEV (reference sequence). This CDR3 is built from 17 residues. The CDR3 bases are TGTGCCATCAGTTTATATAGCGGGGCAAGGGGCTCCTACGAGCAGTACTTC. This gives the protein CAISLYSGARGSYEQYF.

V usage is TRBV14 and J usage is TRBJ2-5; D is unresolved. CDR3 length equals 13 residues. With 4 bases removed from V and 7 bases from J, the gap between germline ends came to 13 bases. The germline CDR1 and CDR2 sequences are SGHDN and FVKESK. The CDR3 coding sequence is TGTGCCAGCAGCCCGGCGCGGACCGGGACCCAGTACTTC. It translates to CASSPARTGTQYF.

The genes are TRBV15 and TRBJ1-1; D ambiguous. V lost 0 bases, J lost 2 bases, and 13 bases lay in between. Germline V CDR1 and CDR2: LNHNV, YYDKDF (reference sequence). The CDR3 sequence is 16 residues long. The CDR3 loop reads CATSRDIVALNTEAFF. CDR3 DNA: TGTGCCACCAGCAGAGATATAGTGGCTTTAAACACTGAAGCTTTCTTT. Supplemented by reference TRBV15 and TRBJ1-1, the full variable domain reads DAMVIQNPRYQVTQFGKPVTLSCSQTLNHNVMYWYQQKSSQAPKLLFHYYDKDFNNEADTPDNFQSRRPNTSFCFLDIRSPGLGDTAMYLCATSRDIVALNTEAFFGQGTRLTVV.

This clonotype appeared a few times. DNA of the CDR3: TGTGCCACCAATCGGGACGGAGGGCAGCCCCAGCATTTT. Encoded protein: CATNRDGGQPQHF. The chain couples TRBV10-3 to TRBJ1-5, with D possibly being TRBD1 (5 bases). Per the germline V gene, CDR1 is ENHRY and CDR2 is SYGVKD. Trimming took off 10 bases at V and 7 bases at J, with 17 bases between the two ends. The CDR3 is 13 amino acids.

A remark on this clonotype: It is likely a read error, because the conserved phenylalanine at the end of the CDR3 is missing. The rearrangement links TRBV7-2 to TRBJ1-5, with D perhaps matching TRBD1 (5 bases). Germline V gene data show CDR1 as SGHTA and CDR2 as FQGNSA. The CDR3 totals 13 residues. Between the trimmed V and J ends, which lost 1 base and 5 bases, there was a span of 6 bases. This CDR3 is CASSLVGDQPQHL. The CDR3 nucleotides are TGTGCCAGCAGCTTAGTGGGGGATCAGCCCCAGCATCTT.

The table lists this clonotype with a few counts. The chain carries TRBV30 and TRBJ2-1; D gene uncertain. Trimming took 0 bases from V and 4 from J, leaving 7 bases between them. The germline CDR1 and CDR2 sequences are GTSNPN and SVGIG (reference sequence). CDR3 length: 13 amino acids. The CDR3 protein is CAWSVSGYNEQFF. For the CDR3, the DNA is TGTGCCTGGAGTGTATCCGGGTACAATGAGCAGTTCTTC.

At least ten counts were recorded for this clonotype. The rearrangement links TRBV5-1 to TRBJ2-7; 8 nucleotides match TRBD1. The V segment lost 2 bases and the J segment 0 bases; nucleotides outside the gene matches: 1. The CDR3 loop spans 14 amino acids. Germline V gene lookup returns CDR1 SGHRS and CDR2 YFSETQ. CDR3 protein: CASSFTGGSYEQYF. In nucleotides, the CDR3 is TGCGCCAGCAGCTTCACAGGGGGCTCCTACGAGCAGTACTTC.

This clonotype was counted ten times or more. DNA for the CDR3: TGTGCCAGCGAAGGGGTTCACTCCTACGAGCAGTACGTC. The encoded protein is CASEGVHSYEQYV. The rearrangement uses TRBV7-9 and TRBJ2-7, with a tentative D call TRBD1 (5 bases). The CDR3 runs to 13 residues. The V gene lost 8 bases and the J gene lost 0 bases, with 11 bases spanning the gap. Germline V gene lookup returns CDR1 SEHNR and CDR2 FQNEAQ (reference sequence).

The chain is built from TRBV7-8 and TRBJ1-6; TRBD1 is a possible D gene (5 bases). V was cut by 5 bases and J by 10 bases, with 15 bases left in between. Germline assignment: CDR1 SGHVS and CDR2 FQNEAQ. The CDR3 contains 14 residues. The CDR3 nucleotides read TGTGCCAGCAGCCCGAGGGGACTTGGCTCACCCCTCCACTTT. Its protein product is CASSPRGLGSPLHF.

The V gene is TRBV11-2, the J gene TRBJ2-4, with 7 bases matching TRBD1. With 0 bases clipped from V and 6 bases from J, the junction kept 5 bases outside the gene matches. CDR3 length equals 15 residues. From germline, CDR1 is SGHAT and CDR2 FQNNGV. The CDR3 sequence is CASSLDHRGSNIQYF. The CDR3 coding sequence is TGTGCCAGCAGCTTAGACCACAGGGGATCAAACATTCAGTACTTC. Drawing the rest from reference TRBV11-2 and TRBJ2-4, the complete variable domain is EAGVAQSPRYKIIEKRQSVAFWCNPISGHATLYWYQQILGQGPKLLIQFQNNGVVDDSQLPKDRFSAERLKGVDSTLKIQPAKLEDSAVYLCASSLDHRGSNIQYFGAGTRLSVL.